One and the same sample provided the 27 T cell receptor beta chains below, sequenced in a study of T cells expressing NK-cell markers. TCRdb re-called the 5' RACE reads, yielding one record per CDR3 amino acid sequence without DNA. The table lists some 340,000 distinct CDR3 sequences. The specimen sequenced was blood T cells: a sorted CD56 or NKG2C T cell subset, CD4+ or CD8+ T cells, or bulk PBMC T cells (not recorded which). The receptor set was obtained from a man between 18 and 69 years old in good health.

V and J are TRBV29-1 and TRBJ1-5; checking the TCRdb D call of TRBD1 is not possible without DNA. The CDR3 spans 14 residues. Germline V gene data show CDR1 as SQVTM and CDR2 as ANQGSEA. The CDR3 is CSVRGQGAGQPQHF.

J is TRBJ2-3 and V is TRBV5-1; there is no DNA to check the TCRdb D call of TRBD1. CDR3 length equals 15 residues. Per germline, CDR1 SGHRS and CDR2 YFSETQ. CDR3 residues: CASSSPGQGTDTQYF.

V gene TRBV4-1 combines with J gene TRBJ2-3; TCRdb picks TRBD1, but there is no DNA to check that call. The CDR3 runs to 17 residues. CDR1 is MGHRA and CDR2 is YSYEKL in the germline V gene. This CDR3 reads CASSQEGTGAITDTQYF.

The gene calls are TRBV20-1 and TRBJ2-7; TCRdb indicates TRBD1, and absent DNA this call remains unverified. This CDR3 is 13 amino acids long. In germline, CDR1 is DFQATT, CDR2 SNEGSKA (reference sequence). CDR3 in amino acids: CSAWGQGSYEQYF.

CDR3 protein: CSVPWGGSNYGYTF. V is TRBV29-1 and J is TRBJ1-2; checking the TCRdb D call of TRBD1 is not possible without DNA. This CDR3 is 14 amino acids long. The germline CDR1 and CDR2 sequences are SQVTM and ANQGSEA.

The rearrangement uses TRBV28 and TRBJ1-3; no DNA is available, so the TRBD1 call from TCRdb remains unchecked. This CDR3 contains 16 residues. The germline V gene encodes CDR1 MDHEN and CDR2 SYDVKM. CDR3 residues: CASRLGTGGEGNTIYF.

The V and J genes are TRBV6-1 and TRBJ2-5; TCRdb indicates TRBD2, and absent DNA this call remains unverified. Germline assignment: CDR1 MNHNS and CDR2 SASEGT. The CDR3 totals 15 residues. The CDR3 spells CASSQLEGLRGTQYF.

The V and J genes are TRBV6-5 and TRBJ1-5; TCRdb names TRBD1, which stays unverified in the absence of DNA. CDR3 length: 14 amino acids. Per the germline V gene, CDR1 is MNHEY and CDR2 is SVGAGI. This CDR3 is CASRYTERDQPQHF.

The chain links TRBV7-9 to TRBJ2-1; TCRdb indicates TRBD1, and absent DNA this call remains unverified. The CDR3 is 13 residues long. CDR1 SEHNR and CDR2 FQNEAQ come from the germline V gene (reference sequence). CDR3 in amino acids: CASTGTGVFEQFF.

The chain uses TRBV6-1 and TRBJ2-1; lacking DNA, the TRBD1 call made by TCRdb goes unchecked. Germline loops: CDR1 MNHNS, CDR2 SASEGT. This CDR3 is 15 amino acids long. CDR3 protein: CASLPRAGGYNEQFF.

The rearrangement joins TRBV5-1 to TRBJ2-7; checking the TCRdb D call of TRBD2 is not possible without DNA. CDR1 and CDR2 from the germline V gene are SGHRS and YFSETQ. The CDR3 runs 15 residues. The CDR3: CASSLWPSGDWEQYF.

The gene calls are TRBV7-9 and TRBJ1-1; no DNA is available, so the TRBD1 call from TCRdb remains unchecked. The germline CDR1 and CDR2 sequences are SEHNR and FQNEAQ (reference sequence). The CDR3 spans 16 residues. Here the CDR3 reads CASSLLGGRVNTEAFF.

CDR3 region: CASSYTDYPGRTQYF. This sequence joins TRBV6-2 or TRBV6-3 and TRBJ2-5; lacking DNA, the TRBD2 call made by TCRdb goes unchecked. The CDR3 is 15 amino acids. Germline V gene lookup returns CDR1 MNHEY and CDR2 SVGEGT.

The chain is built from TRBV5-5 and TRBJ2-1; TCRdb's D call, TRBD2, is unchecked because there is no DNA. The CDR3 is 17 amino acids. The germline gives CDR1 SGHKS, CDR2 YYEKEE (reference sequence). This CDR3 is CASSLVGRGGAYNEQFF.

The chain has TRBV5-1 and TRBJ2-4; TCRdb outputs TRBD1, but without DNA this stays unchecked. The CDR3 consists of 19 residues. Germline loops: CDR1 SGHRS, CDR2 YFSETQ. The CDR3 is CASSFSGTGVFLAKNIQYF. The complete variable domain, with remaining parts taken from reference TRBV5-1 and TRBJ2-4, reads KAGVTQTPRYLIKTRGQQVTLSCSPISGHRSVSWYQQTPGQGLQFLFEYFSETQRNKGNFPGRFSGRQFSNSRSEMNVSTLELGDSALYLCASSFSGTGVFLAKNIQYFGAGTRLSVL.

This chain connects TRBV6-4 to TRBJ2-5; TCRdb returns TRBD2, unconfirmable since there is no DNA. The CDR3 has 16 amino acids. Germline V lookup: CDR1 MRHNA, CDR2 SNTAGT. CDR3 residues: CASSDCGGGAQETQYF.

V is TRBV5-1 and J is TRBJ2-5; the D gene TCRdb calls, TRBD1, cannot be checked with no DNA. Germline values: CDR1 SGHRS, CDR2 YFSETQ. This CDR3 contains 20 residues. The CDR3 spells CASSLYGVRRRVTQGETQYF. Supplemented by reference TRBV5-1 and TRBJ2-5, the full variable domain reads KAGVTQTPRYLIKTRGQQVTLSCSPISGHRSVSWYQQTPGQGLQFLFEYFSETQRNKGNFPGRFSGRQFSNSRSEMNVSTLELGDSALYLCASSLYGVRRRVTQGETQYFGPGTRLLVL.

J is TRBJ2-1 and V is TRBV27; TCRdb designates TRBD2, a call that cannot be tested without DNA. CDR1 MNHEY and CDR2 SMNVEV come from the germline V gene (reference sequence). CDR3 size: 16 residues. The CDR3 reads CASSFLAGARRNEQFF.

V gene TRBV4-1 combines with J gene TRBJ1-3; checking the TCRdb D call of TRBD1 is not possible without DNA. This CDR3 contains 17 residues. Germline values: CDR1 MGHRA, CDR2 YSYEKL. CDR3 in amino acids: CASSQVAGSSSGNTIYF.

The chain uses TRBV7-6 and TRBJ2-1; checking the TCRdb D call of TRBD2 is not possible without DNA. CDR1 is SGHVS and CDR2 is FNYEAQ in the germline V gene. There are 15 residues in the CDR3. Here the CDR3 reads CASSLALTSYNEQFF.

The gene calls are TRBV9 and TRBJ1-1; TCRdb's assignment of TRBD1 cannot be checked, as there is no DNA. The CDR3 spans 15 residues. Germline V lookup: CDR1 SGDLS, CDR2 YYNGEE. Here the CDR3 reads CASSVGWGGETEAFF. Supplemented by reference TRBV9 and TRBJ1-1, the full variable domain reads DSGVTQTPKHLITATGQRVTLRCSPRSGDLSVYWYQQSLDQGLQFLIQYYNGEERAKGNILERFSAQQFPDLHSELNLSSLELGDSALYFCASSVGWGGETEAFFGQGTRLTVV.

The V call is TRBV9, the J call TRBJ2-1. The CDR3 totals 16 residues. The germline V gene has CDR1 SGDLS and CDR2 YYNGEE. The chain's CDR3 is CASSVVSGGSYNEQFF.

V is TRBV5-1 and J is TRBJ2-6; the TCRdb D gene call, TRBD2, has no DNA to confirm it. The CDR3 contains 19 residues. Germline V gene sequence: CDR1 SGHRS, CDR2 YFSETQ. CDR3 protein: CASSLAASGVPSGANVLTF.

This sequence joins TRBV9 and TRBJ2-1; the TCRdb call, TRBD1, lacks DNA for checking. The V gene's germline CDR1 is SGDLS and CDR2 YYNGEE. The CDR3 consists of 15 residues. CDR3 in amino acids: CASSVAPGQGNEQFF.

J is TRBJ1-4 and V is TRBV5-1; TCRdb gives TRBD1 as the D gene, but with no DNA this cannot be confirmed. CDR3 length equals 14 residues. Looked up from germline, CDR1 is SGHRS and CDR2 is YFSETQ. The CDR3 here is CASNPGGYNEKLFF.

The chain couples TRBV2 to TRBJ2-2. CDR1 and CDR2 from the germline V gene are SNHLY and FYNNEI. This CDR3 contains 15 residues. The CDR3 region is CASSAVLTGTGELFF.

This chain uses TRBV5-1 with TRBJ2-3. The germline V gene encodes CDR1 SGHRS and CDR2 YFSETQ. CDR3 length: 14 amino acids. CDR3: CASSVTRGADTQYF.